This paragraph covers one T cell receptor (beta chain) sequence. The time point is: cycle 4 day 1 (C4D1), after six to seven weeks of nivolumab. Every patient experienced relapse after autologous stem cell transplantation, and brentuximab vedotin exposure varied. Data came from immunoSEQ multiplex PCR; TCRdb stores just in-frame clones and leaves some out. Among some 53,000 clones, roughly nine tenths were seen once, and the ten largest hold approximately 7%. This entry belongs to a study of PD-1 blockade in classical Hodgkin lymphoma. Study-level information: Administration of nivolumab to patients was at 3 mg/kg intravenously every 2 weeks.

In germline, CDR1 is MNHNY, CDR2 SVGAGI (reference sequence). Deletions cut 6 bases from V and 9 bases from J, with 15 bases between. This CDR3 has 13 amino acids. This chain uses TRBV6-6 with TRBJ1-5; no reliable D call. The TCR comes from a human donor with classical Hodgkin lymphoma. The sequences come from peripheral blood mononuclear cells (PBMCs), collected before the fourth cycle of nivolumab. In DNA form, the CDR3 reads TGTGCCAGCAGCACCGAAGGGCTCGGGCCCCAGCATTTT. Its translation: CASSTEGLGPQHF.